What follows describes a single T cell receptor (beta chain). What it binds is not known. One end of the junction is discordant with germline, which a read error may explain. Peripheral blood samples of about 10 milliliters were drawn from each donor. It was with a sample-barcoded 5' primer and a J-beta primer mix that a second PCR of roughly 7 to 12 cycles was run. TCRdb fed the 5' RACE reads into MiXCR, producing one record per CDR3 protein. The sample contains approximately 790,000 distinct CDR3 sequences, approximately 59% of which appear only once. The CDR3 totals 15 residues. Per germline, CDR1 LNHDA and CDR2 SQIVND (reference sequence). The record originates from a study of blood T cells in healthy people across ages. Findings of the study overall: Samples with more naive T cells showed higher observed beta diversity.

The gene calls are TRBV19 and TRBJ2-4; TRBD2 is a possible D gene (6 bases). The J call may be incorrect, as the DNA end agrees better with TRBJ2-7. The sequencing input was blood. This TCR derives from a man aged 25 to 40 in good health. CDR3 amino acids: CASSALPGLSDEQYF. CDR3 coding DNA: TGTGCCAGTAGTGCCCTCCCGGGACTCTCCGACGAGCAGTACTTC.